One and the same sample provided the 3 T cell receptor beta chains below, sequenced in a study of T cells in localized non-small cell lung cancer. Assay used: immunoSEQ multiplex PCR; TCRdb lists only in-frame clones, some missing. The data contain tens of thousands of clones, about 76% of them singletons. Sequenced here: PBMCs, sampled before any cancer treatment. The receptor source for this set is a woman aged 40-69 years with stage II squamous cell lung carcinoma.

The genes are TRBV6-1 and TRBJ2-3; D is unresolved. The CDR3 consists of 13 residues. Germline lookup yields CDR1 MNHNS and CDR2 SASEGT. V gave up 7 bases and J gave up 2 bases, with 10 bases separating them. The DNA for the CDR3 is TGTGCCAGCACCCAAGCTTTCACAGATACGCAGTATTTT. Residues: CASTQAFTDTQYF.

J is TRBJ1-1 and V is TRBV18; D may be TRBD1 (5 bases). Per germline, CDR1 KGHSH and CDR2 LQKENI. This CDR3 contains 13 residues. Trimming removed 3 bases from V and 2 bases from J, with 7 bases in between. CDR3 DNA sequence: TGTGCCAGCTCACCTGGGGCAAACACTGAAGCTTTCTTT. Its translation: CASSPGANTEAFF.

This clone was recorded a few times. The chain links TRBV2 to TRBJ2-2; D call uncertain. This CDR3 region has 16 residues. Germline CDR1 is SNHLY and CDR2 is FYNNEI. Trimming left V 2 bases short and J 1 base short, with 11 bases between. CDR3 amino acids: CASSELGPENTGELFF. DNA for the CDR3: TGTGCCAGCAGTGAACTAGGACCAGAGAACACCGGGGAGCTGTTTTTT.